This T cell receptor (beta chain) appears in the sequencing data of a study of cytomegalovirus exposure and HLA in healthy donors. Per the germline V gene, CDR1 is SGHNT and CDR2 is YENEEA. V lost 5 bases, J lost 2 bases, and 5 bases lay in between. This CDR3 spans 12 amino acids. The study ran its PCR with 60 Vbeta and 13 Jbeta primers. Some clones are missing from TCRdb's copy, which holds only in-frame ones; the method was immunoSEQ multiplex PCR. The sample has approximately 150,000 clones; 55% to 85% are singletons. This clone was recorded only once. This TCR derives from a man between 35 and 55 years old in good health and CMV-seronegative. The chain joins TRBV11-3 to TRBJ2-3; D gene ambiguous. The sample was PBMCs. As DNA, the CDR3 is TGTGCCAGCAGCCATTTCACAGATACGCAGTATTTT. As protein: CASSHFTDTQYF.